This note documents a single T cell receptor beta chain sequence. The antigen is unknown. These data come from a study of cytomegalovirus exposure and HLA in healthy donors. Notes on the study in general: The records held CMV serostatus as the only immune exposure information.

V was shortened by 0 bases and J by 8 bases, with 16 bases between the two germline ends. Germline assignment: CDR1 MDHEN and CDR2 SYDVKM. The CDR3 runs to 15 residues. Primers included in the PCR were 60 Vbeta and 13 Jbeta primers. Repertoires were generated with immunoSEQ multiplex PCR, while TCRdb's copy carries only in-frame clones and drops some. The data show about 100,000 clones, 70% to 85% seen once. Sample: PBMCs. The rearrangement uses TRBV28 and TRBJ1-2; tentative D call: TRBD1 (5 bases). This receptor was obtained from a woman aged 18 to 35 in good health and CMV-seronegative. The CDR3: CASSLWGEGSGGYTF. The CDR3 DNA follows: TGTGCCAGCAGTTTATGGGGGGAGGGGTCGGGAGGCTACACCTTC.